A single sample is the source of the 9 T cell receptor beta chains below, sequenced in a study of cytomegalovirus exposure and HLA in healthy donors. Vbeta (60) and Jbeta (13) primers were used in the PCR. The method was immunoSEQ multiplex PCR; TCRdb's version includes in-frame clones alone and lacks a portion of them. The table has about 180,000 clones, around four fifths seen once. The source material was PBMCs. These receptor sequences come from a woman aged 25 to 39 in good health and CMV-seronegative.

V is TRBV16 and J is TRBJ1-5; 7 bases align to TRBD1. This CDR3 has 16 residues. Germline lookup yields CDR1 KGHSY and CDR2 FQNENV. The V gene end was trimmed by 4 bases and the J gene end by 0 bases; junction bases not matched to a gene: 6. The CDR3 region is CASSPDRLSSNQPQHF. The CDR3 DNA follows: TGTGCCAGCAGCCCGGACAGGTTGTCTAGCAATCAGCCCCAGCATTTT.

The chain links TRBV9 to TRBJ2-3, with 9 bases lining up with TRBD2. Germline CDR1 reads SGDLS; CDR2 reads YYNGEE. CDR3 length: 13 residues. The junction had 5 bases not matched to a gene; V was cut back by 2 bases and J by 10 bases. CDR3 in amino acids: CASSVSQRGAQYF. CDR3 DNA sequence: TGTGCCAGCAGCGTCTCGCAGCGGGGGGCGCAGTATTTT.

The chain has TRBV29-1 and TRBJ2-3, with 8 bases that match TRBD2. The CDR3 has 17 amino acids. Per the germline V gene, CDR1 is SQVTM and CDR2 is ANQGSEA. V lost 8 bases, J lost 0 bases, and 16 bases stayed unmatched. The CDR3 bases are TGCAGCTCTAACTGGGCTAGCGGGCCTACTAGCACAGATACGCAGTATTTT. Translating gives CSSNWASGPTSTDTQYF.

CDR3 loop: CASSLAGGTYNEQFF. Here the CDR3 DNA reads TGTGCCAGCAGCTTAGCAGGGGGCACCTACAATGAGCAGTTCTTC. This chain uses TRBV7-9 with TRBJ2-1; 7 bases line up with TRBD1. The CDR3 runs to 15 residues. The germline V gene has CDR1 SEHNR and CDR2 FQNEAQ (reference sequence). Trimming removed 0 bases from V and 2 bases from J; junction bases left unmatched: 1.

This clone has only a few counts. CDR3 sequence reads: CPGSALSRTAGPGAFF. The DNA for the CDR3 is TGTCCTGGGAGCGCACTAAGTAGGACAGCCGGCCCGGGAGCTTTCTTT. V and J are TRBV22-1 and TRBJ1-1; TRBD1, the table's D call, lacks a check against the DNA. TRBV22-1 is designated a pseudogene. The CDR3 is made up of 16 amino acids.

The genes are TRBV5-1 and TRBJ1-1, with D perhaps TRBD1 (6 bases). This CDR3 has 14 amino acids. Germline CDR1 reads SGHRS; CDR2 reads YFSETQ. V dropped 0 bases and J dropped 2 bases, with 8 bases sitting between them. CDR3 sequence reads: CASSLDGTNTEAFF. The DNA of the CDR3 is TGCGCCAGCAGCTTGGACGGGACAAACACTGAAGCTTTCTTT.

The V and J genes are TRBV7-9 and TRBJ2-7, with TRBD1 identical over 11 bases. The germline gives CDR1 SEHNR, CDR2 FQNEAQ (reference sequence). Germline trimming cut 7 bases from V and 6 bases from J; bases unmatched to any gene: 8. This CDR3 is built from 14 residues. The CDR3 loop reads CASMRFGTGGEQYF. CDR3 in DNA: TGTGCCAGCATGAGGTTTGGGACAGGGGGCGAGCAGTACTTC.

This clone was found once. The chain employs TRBV11-1 and TRBJ1-2; D perhaps matches TRBD1 (5 bases). CDR3 length: 14 amino acids. Trimming left V 1 base short and J 3 bases short, with 9 bases between. The germline V gene has CDR1 SGHAT and CDR2 FQDESV (reference sequence). CDR3 region: CASSLGTGYYGYTF. The CDR3 nucleotides read TGTGCCAGCAGCTTAGGAACAGGATACTATGGCTACACCTTC.

The V call is TRBV5-6, the J call TRBJ1-5, with no clear D. This CDR3 region has 12 residues. CDR1 SGHDT and CDR2 YYEEEE come from the germline V gene. Trimming took 5 bases from V and 6 from J, leaving 9 bases between them. The CDR3 DNA sequence: TGTGCCAGCAGTATCGGTGGTCAGCCCCAGCATTTT. This sequence encodes CASSIGGQPQHF.